These 21 T cell receptor beta chains originate from one sample sequenced in a study of blood T cell repertoires in COVID-19. Clones were sequenced by immunoSEQ multiplex PCR, and TCRdb holds only the in-frame ones, with some missing. The sample consists of about 120,000 clones, around two thirds of them appearing once. The sample comprised peripheral blood. The receptors come from a woman in her 70s with acute or convalescent COVID-19.

This clone was seen a few times. The rearrangement joins TRBV5-6 to TRBJ1-1; no clear D gene. Germline V gives CDR1 SGHDT, CDR2 YYEEEE. Between the trimmed V and J ends, which lost 4 bases and 1 base, there was a span of 11 bases. CDR3 length equals 14 residues. CDR3 amino acids: CASSRFTRNTEAFF. The DNA for the CDR3 is TGTGCCAGCAGCCGCTTCACTCGGAACACTGAAGCTTTCTTT.

The chain links TRBV12-3 or TRBV12-4 to TRBJ2-2; 7 bases agree with TRBD1. This CDR3 spans 12 amino acids. The junction had 9 bases not matched to a gene; V was cut back by 7 bases and J by 13 bases. The CDR3 protein is CASTLGTEMLFF. The CDR3 DNA sequence: TGTGCCAGCACCTTAGGGACAGAAATGCTGTTTTTT.

This chain uses TRBV2 with TRBJ2-3; 7 positions match TRBD2. Germline CDR1 SNHLY, CDR2 FYNNEI. The CDR3 totals 16 residues. V trimming: 6 bases; J trimming: 2 bases; junction bases outside the gene matches: 11. The CDR3 region is CASRPLSGALTDTQYF. In nucleotides, the CDR3 is TGTGCCAGCAGGCCCTTAAGCGGGGCCCTCACAGATACGCAGTATTTT.

The chain links TRBV5-6 to TRBJ2-1, with TRBD1 matching over 9 bases. CDR1 and CDR2 from the germline V gene are SGHDT and YYEEEE. The CDR3 is 15 residues long. The junction had 9 bases not matched to a gene; V was cut back by 7 bases and J by 4 bases. CDR3 loop: CASSGTGTGYNEQFF. Written as DNA, the CDR3 is TGTGCCAGCTCTGGTACCGGGACAGGGTACAATGAGCAGTTCTTC.

On this clone itself: Other nucleotide sequences from this sample produce the same CDR3. The genes are TRBV6-5 and TRBJ2-1; TRBD1 matches at 7 bases. Germline trimming cut 6 bases from V and 1 base from J; bases unmatched to any gene: 3. CDR1 and CDR2 from the germline V gene are MNHEY and SVGAGI. The CDR3 extends over 14 amino acids. The CDR3 sequence: CASSRGSSYNEQFF. CDR3 coding DNA: TGTGCCAGCAGCAGGGGGTCATCCTACAATGAGCAGTTCTTC.

The CDR3 DNA sequence: TGTGCCAGTAGTATCGACAGGTCCGTTCGGGGTTCACCCCTCCACTTT. It is translated as CASSIDRSVRGSPLHF. The chain recombines TRBV19 with TRBJ1-6; D perhaps matches TRBD1 (6 bases). Trimming shortened V by 3 bases and J by 9 bases, and 18 bases separated the two germline ends. CDR1 LNHDA and CDR2 SQIVND come from the germline V gene (reference sequence). The CDR3 is made up of 16 amino acids.

V is TRBV6-6 and J is TRBJ2-2; TRBD1 matches 8 bases. Trimming cost V 5 bases and J 4 bases; bases outside gene matches: 12. Germline CDR1 and CDR2: MNHNY and SVGAGI (reference sequence). The CDR3 loop spans 17 amino acids. The CDR3 sequence is CASSLLGTGQTTGELFF. CDR3 coding DNA: TGTGCCAGCAGTCTCTTGGGGACAGGCCAAACCACCGGGGAGCTGTTTTTT.

The chain combines TRBV28 with TRBJ1-1; no firm D call. V was cut by 6 bases and J by 4 bases, with 15 bases left in between. Germline V gene lookup returns CDR1 MDHEN and CDR2 SYDVKM. The CDR3 sequence is 14 residues long. CDR3 amino acids: CASREGVGSTEAFF. In DNA, the CDR3 is TGTGCCAGCAGGGAGGGAGTGGGTAGCACTGAAGCTTTCTTT.

The V call is TRBV4-1, the J call TRBJ2-1; 8 bases are a match to TRBD1. CDR1 MGHRA and CDR2 YSYEKL come from the germline V gene. The CDR3 spans 15 residues. V was pared by 0 bases and J by 6 bases, with 4 bases of the junction left unmatched. The CDR3 is CASSQEPQGANEQFF. The CDR3 DNA is TGCGCCAGCAGCCAAGAACCCCAGGGGGCCAATGAGCAGTTCTTC.

This clone was detected only a few times. The V call is TRBV6-1, the J call TRBJ1-2; TRBD1 matches 7 bases. V was clipped by 7 bases and J by 2 bases; unmatched bases: 7. Per the germline V gene, CDR1 is MNHNS and CDR2 is SASEGT. This CDR3 has 14 residues. The CDR3 DNA reads as TGTGCCAGCACAGACAGGGACGTGAACTATGGCTACACCTTC. It encodes CASTDRDVNYGYTF.

J is TRBJ2-1 and V is TRBV14, with D perhaps TRBD2 (5 bases). Looked up from germline, CDR1 is SGHDN and CDR2 is FVKESK. V lost 4 bases and J lost 2, with 15 bases in between. The CDR3 contains 16 residues. The CDR3 DNA is TGTGCCAGCAGCCTGTGGGCGCCGACTACCTACAATGAGCAGTTCTTC. Its protein product is CASSLWAPTTYNEQFF.

The genes are TRBV11-2 and TRBJ2-5; 7 positions agree with TRBD1. The germline CDR1 and CDR2 sequences are SGHAT and FQNNGV. J lost 1 base, V lost 5 bases, and 10 bases had no gene match. This CDR3 contains 16 residues. CDR3 in amino acids: CASSLRFGTAQETQYF. For the CDR3, the DNA is TGTGCCAGCAGCCTAAGATTTGGGACAGCCCAAGAGACCCAGTACTTC.

The chain links TRBV9 to TRBJ2-1; 10 nucleotides agree with TRBD1. Trimming cost V 0 bases and J 4 bases; bases outside gene matches: 1. Per germline, CDR1 SGDLS and CDR2 YYNGEE. There are 15 residues in the CDR3. In nucleotides, the CDR3 is TGTGCCAGCAGCGTAGGGGACAGGGGTTACAATGAGCAGTTCTTC. This codes for CASSVGDRGYNEQFF.

The chain has TRBV2 and TRBJ2-5; TRBD1 matches 10 bases. Germline V gives CDR1 SNHLY, CDR2 FYNNEI. The CDR3 totals 14 residues. Trimming took 7 bases from V and 4 from J; bases not matched to a gene: 6. CDR3 DNA: TGTGCCAGCAACAGACAGGGGGCGGGAGAGACCCAGTACTTC. Residues: CASNRQGAGETQYF.

This clone occurred a few times. The J gene is TRBJ2-7, the V gene TRBV10-3, with a weak D call TRBD1 (5 bases). Looked up from germline, CDR1 is ENHRY and CDR2 is SYGVKD. Between the trimmed V and J ends, which lost 3 bases and 0 bases, there was a span of 12 bases. The CDR3 spans 15 residues. The CDR3 region is CAISEMGHGSYEQYF. CDR3 DNA sequence: TGTGCCATCAGTGAAATGGGGCATGGCTCCTACGAGCAGTACTTC.

The table lists this clone with a count of one. The gene calls are TRBV6-5 and TRBJ1-2; D unclear. The CDR3 contains 12 residues. Germline V gene lookup returns CDR1 MNHEY and CDR2 SVGAGI. Trimming took 2 bases from V and 7 from J, leaving 8 bases between them. The CDR3 loop is CASSYNRAGYTF. The CDR3 bases are TGTGCCAGCAGTTACAACCGAGCTGGCTACACCTTC.

The chain links TRBV11-2 to TRBJ2-7; D perhaps matches TRBD1 (5 bases). The germline V and J ends were trimmed by 1 base and 5 bases, with 15 bases remaining between them. The germline gives CDR1 SGHAT, CDR2 FQNNGV. This CDR3 contains 15 residues. The DNA for the CDR3 is TGTGCCAGCAGCTTAGTCTTTAGGGGAATCGACGAGCAGTACTTC. It translates to CASSLVFRGIDEQYF.

The chain carries TRBV27 and TRBJ2-3; 9 bases match TRBD2. The CDR3 is 15 residues long. CDR1 MNHEY and CDR2 SMNVEV come from the germline V gene (reference sequence). J lost 4 bases, V lost 6 bases, and 8 bases had no gene match. The chain's CDR3 is CASRVLAGGADTQYF. The CDR3 DNA follows: TGTGCCAGCAGAGTACTAGCGGGTGGGGCAGATACGCAGTATTTT.

This clone was seen only a few times. The chain has TRBV18 and TRBJ1-1; D remains ambiguous. V shed 2 bases and J shed 3 bases, with 10 bases lying between them. The CDR3 has 14 amino acids. Germline V CDR1 and CDR2: KGHSH, LQKENI. CDR3 in amino acids: CASSPTSGDTEAFF. DNA for the CDR3: TGTGCCAGCTCACCAACAAGCGGCGACACTGAAGCTTTCTTT.

CDR3 protein: CASSPPRGQGNEQFF. CDR3 coding DNA: TGTGCCAGCTCACCACCCCGCGGACAGGGGAATGAGCAGTTCTTC. The chain joins TRBV18 to TRBJ2-1; 9 positions agree with TRBD1. V was clipped by 0 bases and J by 7 bases; unmatched bases: 4. The germline V gene has CDR1 KGHSH and CDR2 LQKENI. The CDR3 has 15 residues. Combining the CDR3 with reference TRBV18 and TRBJ2-1 gives the whole variable domain NAGVMQNPRHLVRRRGQEARLRCSPMKGHSHVYWYRQLPEEGLKFMVYLQKENIIDESGMPKERFSAEFPKEGPSILRIQQVVRGDSAAYFCASSPPRGQGNEQFFGPGTRLTVL.

This sequence joins TRBV9 and TRBJ1-3, with a possible D match to TRBD1 (5 bases). The germline V and J ends were trimmed by 4 bases and 0 bases, with 14 bases remaining between them. This CDR3 has 16 amino acids. Germline CDR1 reads SGDLS; CDR2 reads YYNGEE. The CDR3 loop is CASSPRQGFSGNTIYF. In DNA form, the CDR3 reads TGTGCCAGCAGCCCGAGGCAGGGCTTCTCTGGAAACACCATATATTTT.